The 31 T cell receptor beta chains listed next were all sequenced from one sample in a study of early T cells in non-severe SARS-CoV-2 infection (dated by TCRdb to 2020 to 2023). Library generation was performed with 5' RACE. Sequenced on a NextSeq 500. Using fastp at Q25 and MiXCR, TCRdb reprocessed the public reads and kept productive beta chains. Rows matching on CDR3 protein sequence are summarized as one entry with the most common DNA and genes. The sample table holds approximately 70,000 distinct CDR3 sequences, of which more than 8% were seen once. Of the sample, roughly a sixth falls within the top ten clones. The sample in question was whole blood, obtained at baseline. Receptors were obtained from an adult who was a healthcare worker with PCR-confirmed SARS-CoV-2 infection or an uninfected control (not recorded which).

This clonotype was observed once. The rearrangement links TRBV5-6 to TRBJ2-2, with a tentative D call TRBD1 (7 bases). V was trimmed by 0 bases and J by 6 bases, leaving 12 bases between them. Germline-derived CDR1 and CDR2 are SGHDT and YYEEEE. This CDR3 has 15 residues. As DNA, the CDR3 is TGTGCCAGCAGCTTGGGACAGGGACTCGCCGGGGAGCTGTTTTTT. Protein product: CASSLGQGLAGELFF.

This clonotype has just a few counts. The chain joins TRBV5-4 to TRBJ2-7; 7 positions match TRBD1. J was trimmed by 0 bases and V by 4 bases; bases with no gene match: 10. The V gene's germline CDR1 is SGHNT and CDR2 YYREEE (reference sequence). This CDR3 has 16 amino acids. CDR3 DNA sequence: TGTGCCAGCAGCCGAAGGACAGGCCTGAGCTCCTACGAGCAGTACTTC. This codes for CASSRRTGLSSYEQYF.

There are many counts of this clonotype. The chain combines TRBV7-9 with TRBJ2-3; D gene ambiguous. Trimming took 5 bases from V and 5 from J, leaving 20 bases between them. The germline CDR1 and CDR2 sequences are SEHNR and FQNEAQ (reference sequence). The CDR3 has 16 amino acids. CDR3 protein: CASSPLAFRTRDTQYF. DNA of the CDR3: TGTGCCAGCAGCCCCCTTGCGTTCAGGACCAGAGATACGCAGTATTTT.

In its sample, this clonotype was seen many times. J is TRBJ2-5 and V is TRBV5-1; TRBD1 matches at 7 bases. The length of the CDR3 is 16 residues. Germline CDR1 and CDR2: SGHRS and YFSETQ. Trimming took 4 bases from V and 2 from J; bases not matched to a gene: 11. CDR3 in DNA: TGCGCCAGCAGCATGACCGGGACAGATTTTCAAGAGACCCAGTACTTC. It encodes CASSMTGTDFQETQYF.

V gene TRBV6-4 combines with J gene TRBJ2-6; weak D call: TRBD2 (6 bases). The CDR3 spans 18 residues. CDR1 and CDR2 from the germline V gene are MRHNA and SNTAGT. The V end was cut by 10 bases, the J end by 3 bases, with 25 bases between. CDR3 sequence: CATPEKGRRKVGANVLTF. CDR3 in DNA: TGTGCCACTCCCGAGAAGGGGAGGAGGAAGGTTGGGGCCAACGTCCTGACTTTC.

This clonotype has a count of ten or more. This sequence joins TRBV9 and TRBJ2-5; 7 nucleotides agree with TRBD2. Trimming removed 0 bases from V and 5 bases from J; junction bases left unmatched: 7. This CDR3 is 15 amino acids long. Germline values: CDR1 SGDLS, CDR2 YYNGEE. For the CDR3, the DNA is TGTGCCAGCAGCGTAGACTCTCGGGAGGCCGAGACCCAGTACTTC. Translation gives CASSVDSREAETQYF.

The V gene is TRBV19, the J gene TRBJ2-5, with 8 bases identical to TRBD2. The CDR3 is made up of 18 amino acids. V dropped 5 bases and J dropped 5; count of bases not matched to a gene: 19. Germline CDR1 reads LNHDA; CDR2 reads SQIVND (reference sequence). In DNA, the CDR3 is TGTGCCAGTAGTCCTTGGGCCGCTAGCGGGCACCTGAGGGAGACCCAGTACTTC. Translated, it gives CASSPWAASGHLRETQYF.

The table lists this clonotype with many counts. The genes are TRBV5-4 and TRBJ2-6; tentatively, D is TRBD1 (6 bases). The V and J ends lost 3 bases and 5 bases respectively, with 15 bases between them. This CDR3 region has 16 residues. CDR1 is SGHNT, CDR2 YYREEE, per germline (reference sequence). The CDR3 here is CASSYQGFVRANVLTF. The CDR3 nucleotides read TGTGCCAGCAGCTACCAGGGGTTTGTGAGGGCCAACGTCCTGACTTTC.

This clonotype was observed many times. The CDR3 coding sequence is TGTGCCAGCAGTCTCCGACTAGCGGGAGACACCGGGGAGCTGTTTTTT. Translation: CASSLRLAGDTGELFF. J is TRBJ2-2 and V is TRBV6-2 or TRBV6-3, with TRBD2 matching 12 bases. CDR1 is MNHEY and CDR2 is SVGEGT in the germline V gene. With 5 bases clipped from V and 3 bases from J, the junction kept 4 bases outside the gene matches. The CDR3 covers 16 residues.

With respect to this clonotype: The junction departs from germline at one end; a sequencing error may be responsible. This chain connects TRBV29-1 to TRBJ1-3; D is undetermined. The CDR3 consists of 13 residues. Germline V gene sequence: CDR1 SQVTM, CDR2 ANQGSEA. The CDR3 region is CSAETVSENTIYF. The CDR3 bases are TGCAGCGCCGAGACGGTATCTGAAAACACCATATATTTT.

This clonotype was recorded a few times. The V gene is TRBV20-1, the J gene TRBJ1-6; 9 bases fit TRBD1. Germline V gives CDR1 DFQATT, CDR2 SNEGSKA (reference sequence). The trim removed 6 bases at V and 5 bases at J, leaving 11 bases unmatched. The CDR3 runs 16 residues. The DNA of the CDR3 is TGCAGTGCCACCGGGACAGGGTCCTTCGATAATTCACCCCTCCACTTT. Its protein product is CSATGTGSFDNSPLHF.

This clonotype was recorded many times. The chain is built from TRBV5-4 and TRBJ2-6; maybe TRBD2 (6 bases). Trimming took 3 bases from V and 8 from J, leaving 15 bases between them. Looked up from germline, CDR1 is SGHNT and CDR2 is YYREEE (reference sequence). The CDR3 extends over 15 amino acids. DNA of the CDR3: TGTGCCAGCAGCTCCCAGACTAGTAGGACCAACGTCCTGACTTTC. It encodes CASSSQTSRTNVLTF.

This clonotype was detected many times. CDR3 sequence reads: CASRRWNTEAFF. The CDR3, as DNA: TGTGCCAGCAGGCGCTGGAACACTGAAGCTTTCTTT. This chain joins TRBV6-2 or TRBV6-3 and TRBJ1-1, with D hard to call. The CDR3 covers 12 residues. The V end lost 6 bases, the J end lost 1 base, and 6 bases lay between the germline ends. CDR1 MNHEY and CDR2 SVGEGT come from the germline V gene.

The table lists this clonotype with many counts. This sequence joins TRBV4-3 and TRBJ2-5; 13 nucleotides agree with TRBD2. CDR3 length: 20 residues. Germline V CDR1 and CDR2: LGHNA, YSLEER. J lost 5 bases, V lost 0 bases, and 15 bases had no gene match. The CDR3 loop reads CASSQELSTSGRARWETQYF. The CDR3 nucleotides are TGCGCCAGCAGCCAAGAATTAAGTACTAGCGGGAGGGCCCGCTGGGAGACCCAGTACTTC.

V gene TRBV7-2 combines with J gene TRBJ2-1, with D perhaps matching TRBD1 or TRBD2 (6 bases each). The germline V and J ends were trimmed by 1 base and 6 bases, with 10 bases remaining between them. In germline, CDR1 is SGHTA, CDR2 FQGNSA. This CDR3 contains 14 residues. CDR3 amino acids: CASSLVGGRNEQFF. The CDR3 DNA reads TGTGCCAGCAGCTTAGTAGGGGGGCGCAATGAGCAGTTCTTC.

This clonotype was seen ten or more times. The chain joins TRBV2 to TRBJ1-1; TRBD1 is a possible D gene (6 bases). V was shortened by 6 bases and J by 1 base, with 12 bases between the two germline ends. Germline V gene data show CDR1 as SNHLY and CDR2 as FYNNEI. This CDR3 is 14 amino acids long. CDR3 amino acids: CASRQGRRNTEAFF. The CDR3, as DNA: TGTGCCAGCAGGCAGGGGCGTAGGAACACTGAAGCTTTCTTT.

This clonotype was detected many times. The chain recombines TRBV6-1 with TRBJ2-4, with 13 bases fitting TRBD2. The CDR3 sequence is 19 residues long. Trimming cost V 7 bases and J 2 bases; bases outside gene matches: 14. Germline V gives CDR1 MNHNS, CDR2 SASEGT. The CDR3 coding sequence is TGTGCCAGCACCTGGACTAGCGGGAGCGGGATGGAGACCAAAAACATTCAGTACTTC. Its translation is CASTWTSGSGMETKNIQYF.

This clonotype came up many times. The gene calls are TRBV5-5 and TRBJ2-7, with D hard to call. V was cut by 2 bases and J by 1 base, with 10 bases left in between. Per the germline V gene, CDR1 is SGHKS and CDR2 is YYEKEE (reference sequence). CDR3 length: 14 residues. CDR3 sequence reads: CASSFDPRSYEQYF. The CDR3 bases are TGTGCCAGCAGCTTCGATCCCAGGTCCTACGAGCAGTACTTC.

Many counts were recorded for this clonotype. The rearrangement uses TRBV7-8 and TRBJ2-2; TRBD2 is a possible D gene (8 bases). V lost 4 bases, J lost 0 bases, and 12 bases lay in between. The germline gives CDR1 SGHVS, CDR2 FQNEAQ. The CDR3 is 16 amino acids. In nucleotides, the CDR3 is TGTGCCAGCAGCTATAGCGGGACAGCGAACACCGGGGAGCTGTTTTTT. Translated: CASSYSGTANTGELFF.

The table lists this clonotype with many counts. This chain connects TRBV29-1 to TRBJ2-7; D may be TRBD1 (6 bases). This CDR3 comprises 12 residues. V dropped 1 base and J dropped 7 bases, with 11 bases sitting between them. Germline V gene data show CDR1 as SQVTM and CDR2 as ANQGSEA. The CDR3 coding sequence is TGCAGCGTTGAAGTACAGGGATGGGAGCAGTACTTC. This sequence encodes CSVEVQGWEQYF.

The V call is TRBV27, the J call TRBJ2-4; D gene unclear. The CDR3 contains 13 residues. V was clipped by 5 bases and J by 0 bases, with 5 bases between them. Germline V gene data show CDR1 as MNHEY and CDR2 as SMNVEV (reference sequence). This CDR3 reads CASSVLAKNIQYF. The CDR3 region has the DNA TGTGCCAGCAGTGTACTAGCCAAAAACATTCAGTACTTC.

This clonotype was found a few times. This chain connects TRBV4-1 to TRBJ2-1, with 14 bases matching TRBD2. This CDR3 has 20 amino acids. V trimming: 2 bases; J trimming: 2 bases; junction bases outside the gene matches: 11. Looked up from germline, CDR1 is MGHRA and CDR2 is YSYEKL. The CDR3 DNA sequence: TGCGCCAGCAGCCAACTACAGCCGGGACTAGCGGGAGTTGCCTACAATGAGCAGTTCTTC. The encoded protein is CASSQLQPGLAGVAYNEQFF.

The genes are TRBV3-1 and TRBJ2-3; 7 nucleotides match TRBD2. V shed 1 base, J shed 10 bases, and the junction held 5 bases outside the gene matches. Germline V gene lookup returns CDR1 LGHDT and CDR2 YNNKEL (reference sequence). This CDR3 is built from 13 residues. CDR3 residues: CASSQGRTSAQYF. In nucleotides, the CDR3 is TGTGCCAGCAGCCAAGGAAGGACTAGTGCGCAGTATTTT.

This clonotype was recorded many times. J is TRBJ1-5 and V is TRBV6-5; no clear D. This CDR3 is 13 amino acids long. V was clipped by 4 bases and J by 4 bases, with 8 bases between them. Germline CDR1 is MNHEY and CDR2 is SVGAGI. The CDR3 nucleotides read TGTGCCAGCAGTTCGTCCAGGAATCAGCCCCAGCATTTT. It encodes CASSSSRNQPQHF.

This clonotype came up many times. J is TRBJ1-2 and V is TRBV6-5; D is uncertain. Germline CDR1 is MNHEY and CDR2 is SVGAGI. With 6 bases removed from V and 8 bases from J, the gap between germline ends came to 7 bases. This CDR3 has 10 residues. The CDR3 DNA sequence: TGTGCCAGCAGCCAAAGGGGCTACACCTTC. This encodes CASSQRGYTF.

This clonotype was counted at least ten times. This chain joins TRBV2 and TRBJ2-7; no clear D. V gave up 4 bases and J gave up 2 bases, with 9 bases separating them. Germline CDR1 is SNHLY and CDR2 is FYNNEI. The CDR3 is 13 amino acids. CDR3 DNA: TGTGCCAGCAGTGCTCATAAGGCCTACGAGCAGTACTTC. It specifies CASSAHKAYEQYF.

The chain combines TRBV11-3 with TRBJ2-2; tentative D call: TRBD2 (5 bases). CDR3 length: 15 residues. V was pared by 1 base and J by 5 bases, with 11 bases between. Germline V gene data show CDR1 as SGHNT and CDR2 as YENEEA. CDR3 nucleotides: TGTGCCAGCAGCTTAGGTGGGAGAGAGACCGGGGAGCTGTTTTTT. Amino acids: CASSLGGRETGELFF.

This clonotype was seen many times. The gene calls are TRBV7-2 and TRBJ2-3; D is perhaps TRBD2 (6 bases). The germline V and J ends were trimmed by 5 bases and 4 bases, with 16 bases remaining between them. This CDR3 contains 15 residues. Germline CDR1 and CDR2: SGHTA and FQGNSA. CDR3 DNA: TGTGCCAGCAGCCCCCCTGGCGCGGGGCCAGATACGCAGTATTTT. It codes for CASSPPGAGPDTQYF.

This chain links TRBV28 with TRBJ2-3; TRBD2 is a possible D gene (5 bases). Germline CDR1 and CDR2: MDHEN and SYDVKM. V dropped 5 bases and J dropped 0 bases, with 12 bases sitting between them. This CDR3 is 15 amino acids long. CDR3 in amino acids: CASSGRTASTDTQYF. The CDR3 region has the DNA TGTGCCAGCAGTGGGAGAACCGCTAGCACAGATACGCAGTATTTT.

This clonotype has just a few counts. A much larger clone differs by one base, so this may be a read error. CDR3 nucleotide sequence: TGTGCCGGCAGTCACGACAGCCGGCGCCAGCCCCAGCATTTT. Translating it yields CAGSHDSRRQPQHF. The J gene is TRBJ1-5, the V gene TRBV12-3 or TRBV12-4, with a possible D match to TRBD1 (5 bases). The CDR3 runs 14 residues.

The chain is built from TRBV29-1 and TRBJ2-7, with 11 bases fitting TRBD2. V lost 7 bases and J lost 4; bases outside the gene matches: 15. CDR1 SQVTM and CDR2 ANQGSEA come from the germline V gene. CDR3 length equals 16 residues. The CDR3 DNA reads TGCAGCGACCCGTCCTTTAGCGGGAGGGAAGGATACGAGCAGTACTTC. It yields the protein CSDPSFSGREGYEQYF.